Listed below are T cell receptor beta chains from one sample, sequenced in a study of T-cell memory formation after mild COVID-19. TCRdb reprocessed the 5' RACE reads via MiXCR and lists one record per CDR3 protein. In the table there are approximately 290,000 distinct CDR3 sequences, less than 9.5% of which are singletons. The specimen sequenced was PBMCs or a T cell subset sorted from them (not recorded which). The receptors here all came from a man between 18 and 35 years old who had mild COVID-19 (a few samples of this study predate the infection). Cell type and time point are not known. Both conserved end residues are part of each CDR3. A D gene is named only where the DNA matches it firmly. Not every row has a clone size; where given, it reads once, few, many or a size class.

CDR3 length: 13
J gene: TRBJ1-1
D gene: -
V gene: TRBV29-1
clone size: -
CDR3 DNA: TGCAGCGCGGCGGGCAGGGGAGACACTGAAGCTTTCTTT
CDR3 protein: CSAAGRGDTEAFF

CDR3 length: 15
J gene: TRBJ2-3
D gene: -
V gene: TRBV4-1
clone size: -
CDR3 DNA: TGCGCCAGCAGCCAAGCTCACCCGGTCCCAGATACGCAGTATTTT
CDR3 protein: CASSQAHPVPDTQYF

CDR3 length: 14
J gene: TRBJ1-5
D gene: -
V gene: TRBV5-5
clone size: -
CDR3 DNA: TGTGCCAGCAGCTTGTCGAGGGAGATACGGCCCCAGCATTTT
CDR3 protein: CASSLSREIRPQHF

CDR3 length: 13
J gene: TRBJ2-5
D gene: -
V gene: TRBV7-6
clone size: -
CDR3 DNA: TGTGCCAGCAGCCCCCAACCCTGGGAGACCCAGTACTTC
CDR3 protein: CASSPQPWETQYF

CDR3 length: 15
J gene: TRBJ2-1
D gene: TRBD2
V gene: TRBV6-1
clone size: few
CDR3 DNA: TGTGCCAGCACGCGAGCGGGGTCGGCCGCAGATGAGCAGTTCTTC
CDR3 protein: CASTRAGSAADEQFF

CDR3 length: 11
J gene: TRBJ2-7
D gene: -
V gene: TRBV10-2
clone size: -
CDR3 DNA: TGCGCCAGCAGTGAGGGGCACGAGCAGTACTTC
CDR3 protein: CASSEGHEQYF

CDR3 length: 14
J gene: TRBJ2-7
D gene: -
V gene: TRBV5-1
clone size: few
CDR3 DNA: TGCGCCAGCAGCTTAATCGGAGGGGCCTACGAGCAGTACTTC
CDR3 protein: CASSLIGGAYEQYF

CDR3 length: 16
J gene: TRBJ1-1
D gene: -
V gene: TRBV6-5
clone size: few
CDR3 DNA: TGTGCCAGCAGTTACTCCTCGGTCGGGGGGCGGACTGAAGCTTTCTTT
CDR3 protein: CASSYSSVGGRTEAFF

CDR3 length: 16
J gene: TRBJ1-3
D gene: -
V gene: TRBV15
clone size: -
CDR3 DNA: TGTGCCACCAGCCCGGGCGCAGCTCCCTCTGGAAACACCATATATTTT
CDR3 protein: CATSPGAAPSGNTIYF

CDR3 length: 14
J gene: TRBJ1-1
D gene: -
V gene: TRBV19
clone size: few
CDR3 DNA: TGTGCCAGTAGTATCCAGGGAATGAACACTGAAGCTTTCTTT
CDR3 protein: CASSIQGMNTEAFF

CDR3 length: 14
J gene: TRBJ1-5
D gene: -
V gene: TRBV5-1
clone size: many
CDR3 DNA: TGCGCCAGCAGCTTTTCCGGGGAAGATCAGCCCCAGCATTTT
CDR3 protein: CASSFSGEDQPQHF

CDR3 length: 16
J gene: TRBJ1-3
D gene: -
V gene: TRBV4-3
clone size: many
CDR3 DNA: TGCGCCAGCAGCCAAGTTGCGGGAGACTCTGGAAACACCATATATTTT
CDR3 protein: CASSQVAGDSGNTIYF

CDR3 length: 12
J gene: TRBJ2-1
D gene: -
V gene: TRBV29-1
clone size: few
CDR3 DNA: TGCAGCGTAGTGAGAAACAGTGGTGAGCAGTTCTTC
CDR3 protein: CSVVRNSGEQFF

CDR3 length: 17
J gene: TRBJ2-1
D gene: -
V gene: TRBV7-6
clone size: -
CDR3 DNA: TGTGCCAGCAGCTTACAGGGTAGCCGTCCGCCCTACAATGAGCAGTTCTTC
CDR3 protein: CASSLQGSRPPYNEQFF

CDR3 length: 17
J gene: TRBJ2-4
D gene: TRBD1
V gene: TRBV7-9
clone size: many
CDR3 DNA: TGTGCCAGCAGCGGAATGGGTCTACAGGGGACCAAAAACATTCAGTACTTC
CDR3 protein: CASSGMGLQGTKNIQYF

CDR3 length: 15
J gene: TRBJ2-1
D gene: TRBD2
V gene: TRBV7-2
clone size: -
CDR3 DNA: TGTGCCAGCAGAATAGCGGGGGGGATTTTTAATGAGCAGTTCTTC
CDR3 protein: CASRIAGGIFNEQFF

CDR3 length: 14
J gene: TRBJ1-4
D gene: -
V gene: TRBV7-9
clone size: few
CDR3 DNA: TGTGCCAGCAGCTTGTGGGGTGACGGTGAAAAACTGTTTTTT
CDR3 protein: CASSLWGDGEKLFF

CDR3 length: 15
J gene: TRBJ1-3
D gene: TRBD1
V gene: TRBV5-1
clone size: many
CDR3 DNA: TGCGCCAGCAGCCCGGGACAGGTCTCTGGAAACACCATATATTTT
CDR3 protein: CASSPGQVSGNTIYF

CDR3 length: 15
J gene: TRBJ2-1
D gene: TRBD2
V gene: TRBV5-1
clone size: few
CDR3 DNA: TGCGCCAGCAGGGCACTAGCGGACACGTACAATGAGCAGTTCTTC
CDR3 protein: CASRALADTYNEQFF

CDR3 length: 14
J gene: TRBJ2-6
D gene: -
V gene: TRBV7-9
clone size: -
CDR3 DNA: TGTGCCAGCAGCTTACTTCTCGGGGCCAACGTCCTGACTTTC
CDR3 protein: CASSLLLGANVLTF

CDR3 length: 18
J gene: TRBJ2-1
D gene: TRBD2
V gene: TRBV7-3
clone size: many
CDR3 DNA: TGTGCCAGCAGCTCCTGGACTAGCGGGGACTTCTCCTACAATGAGCAGTTCTTC
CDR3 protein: CASSSWTSGDFSYNEQFF

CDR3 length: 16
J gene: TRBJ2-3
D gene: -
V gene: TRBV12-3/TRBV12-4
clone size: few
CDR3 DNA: TGTGCCAGCAGTTTAGCGCCTCAGGCTAGCACAGATACGCAGTATTTT
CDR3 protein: CASSLAPQASTDTQYF

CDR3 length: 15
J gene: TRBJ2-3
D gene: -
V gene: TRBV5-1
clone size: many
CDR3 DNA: TGCGCCAGCAGCTATGACACCCCTAGCACAGATACGCAGTATTTT
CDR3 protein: CASSYDTPSTDTQYF

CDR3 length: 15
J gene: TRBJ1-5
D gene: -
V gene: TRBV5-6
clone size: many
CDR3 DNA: TGTGCCAGCAGCTTGCGGCCAGGGGTAGGTCAGCCCCAGCATTTT
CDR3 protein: CASSLRPGVGQPQHF

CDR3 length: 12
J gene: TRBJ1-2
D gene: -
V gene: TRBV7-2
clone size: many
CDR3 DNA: TGTGCCAGCAGCCAACCTAACTATGGCTACACCTTC
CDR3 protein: CASSQPNYGYTF

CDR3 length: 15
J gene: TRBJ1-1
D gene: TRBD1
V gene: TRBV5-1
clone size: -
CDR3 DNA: TGCGCCAGCAGCTTACAGGGGTACCATGGCACTGAAGCTTTCTTT
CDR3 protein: CASSLQGYHGTEAFF

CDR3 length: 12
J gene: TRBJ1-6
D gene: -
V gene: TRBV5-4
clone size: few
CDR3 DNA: TGTGCCAGCAGCTTGGGGGGGCTGCCCCTCCACTTT
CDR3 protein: CASSLGGLPLHF

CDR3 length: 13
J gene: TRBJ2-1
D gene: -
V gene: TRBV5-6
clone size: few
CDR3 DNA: TGTGCCAGCAGCTTGGTGGTTCCCCATGAGCAGTTCTTC
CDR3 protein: CASSLVVPHEQFF

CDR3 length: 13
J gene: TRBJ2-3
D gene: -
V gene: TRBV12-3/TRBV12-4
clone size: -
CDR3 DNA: TGTGCCAGCACGTGGGGGGGCACAGATACGCAGTATTTT
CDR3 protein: CASTWGGTDTQYF

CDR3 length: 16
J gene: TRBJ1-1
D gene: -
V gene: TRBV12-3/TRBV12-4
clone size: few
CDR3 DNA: TGTGCCAGCAGAGGGACTTATCGGGTCTTGAACACTGAAGCTTTCTTT
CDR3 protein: CASRGTYRVLNTEAFF

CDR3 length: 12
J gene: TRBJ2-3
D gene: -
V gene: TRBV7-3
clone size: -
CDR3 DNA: TGTGCCAGCAGTCAGGGCACAGATACGCAGTATTTT
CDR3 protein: CASSQGTDTQYF

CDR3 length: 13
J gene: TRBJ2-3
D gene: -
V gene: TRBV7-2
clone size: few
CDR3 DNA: TGTGCCAGCAGCTTGCGGAACACAGATACGCAGTATTTT
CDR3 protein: CASSLRNTDTQYF

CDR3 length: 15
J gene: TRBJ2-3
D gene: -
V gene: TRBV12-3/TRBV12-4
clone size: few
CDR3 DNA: TGTGCCAGCAGTGGGAAAGGGACTAGCACAGATACGCAGTATTTT
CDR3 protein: CASSGKGTSTDTQYF

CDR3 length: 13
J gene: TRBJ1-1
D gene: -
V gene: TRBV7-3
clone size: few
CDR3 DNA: TGTGCCAGCAGCTCGGCCGGAGAGACTGAAGCTTTCTTT
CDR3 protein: CASSSAGETEAFF

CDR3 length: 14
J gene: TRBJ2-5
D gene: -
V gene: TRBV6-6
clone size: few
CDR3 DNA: TGTGCCAGCAGTCAGGGGTCTGCCCAAGAGACCCAGTACTTC
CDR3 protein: CASSQGSAQETQYF

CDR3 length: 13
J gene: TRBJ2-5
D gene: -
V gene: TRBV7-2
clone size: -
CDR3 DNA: TGTGCCAGCACCCCACGGACTTTGGAGACCCAGTACTTC
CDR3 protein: CASTPRTLETQYF

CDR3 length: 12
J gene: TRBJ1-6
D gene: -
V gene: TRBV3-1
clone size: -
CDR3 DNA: TGTGCCAGCTCAAGGCAAAGTTCGACCCTCCACTTT
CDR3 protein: CASSRQSSTLHF

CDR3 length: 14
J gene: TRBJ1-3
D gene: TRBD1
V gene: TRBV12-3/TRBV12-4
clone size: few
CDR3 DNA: TGTGCCAGCAGTATAAGACAGGGGCGAAACACCATATATTTT
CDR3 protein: CASSIRQGRNTIYF

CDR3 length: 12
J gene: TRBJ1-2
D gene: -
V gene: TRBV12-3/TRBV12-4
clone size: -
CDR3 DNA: TGTGCCAGCAGAAGGACGACCTATGGCTACACCTTC
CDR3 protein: CASRRTTYGYTF

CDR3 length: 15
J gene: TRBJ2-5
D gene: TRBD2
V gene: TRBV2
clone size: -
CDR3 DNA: TGTGCCAGCAGTGCACTAGCGGGGGCCGCGAAGACCCAGTACTTC
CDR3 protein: CASSALAGAAKTQYF

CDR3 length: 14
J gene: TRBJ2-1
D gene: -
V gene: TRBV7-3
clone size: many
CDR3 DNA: TGTGCCAGCAGCCTCATAGGGGGAGGTGCTGAGCAGTTCTTC
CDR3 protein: CASSLIGGGAEQFF

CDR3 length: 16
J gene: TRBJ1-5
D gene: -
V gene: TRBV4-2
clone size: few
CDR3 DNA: TGTGCCAGCAGCCAAGATATGCGACAGGCCAATCAGCCCCAGCATTTT
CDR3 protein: CASSQDMRQANQPQHF

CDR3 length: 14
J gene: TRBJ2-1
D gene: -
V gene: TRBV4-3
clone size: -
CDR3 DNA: TGCGCCAGCAGCCAAGATAAGGGTTACAATGAGCAGTTCTTC
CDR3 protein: CASSQDKGYNEQFF

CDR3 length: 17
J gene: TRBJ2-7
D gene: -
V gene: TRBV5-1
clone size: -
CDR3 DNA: TGCGCCAGCAGCAGGGGGGAAATGGACGGGGTTGCCTACGAGCAGTACTTC
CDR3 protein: CASSRGEMDGVAYEQYF

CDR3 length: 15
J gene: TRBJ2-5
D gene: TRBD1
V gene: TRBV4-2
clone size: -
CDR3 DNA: TGTGCCAGCAGCCCTCAGACAGGGGGGCAGGAGACCCAGTACTTC
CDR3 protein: CASSPQTGGQETQYF

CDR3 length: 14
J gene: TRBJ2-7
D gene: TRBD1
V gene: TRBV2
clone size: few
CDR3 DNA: TGTGCCAGCGTTACCGGGACAGGGGGCGACGAGCAGTACTTC
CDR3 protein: CASVTGTGGDEQYF

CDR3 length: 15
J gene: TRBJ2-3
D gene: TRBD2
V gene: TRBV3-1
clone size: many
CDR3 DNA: TGTGCCAGCAGCCAAGGGAGCGGGGGCCCGAATACGCAGTATTTT
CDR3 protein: CASSQGSGGPNTQYF

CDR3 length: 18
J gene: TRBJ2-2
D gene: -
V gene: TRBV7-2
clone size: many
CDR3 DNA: TGTGCCAGCAGCCCCCAAGGTTTCCAGGGGAGGTCCACCGGGGAGCTGTTTTTT
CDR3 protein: CASSPQGFQGRSTGELFF

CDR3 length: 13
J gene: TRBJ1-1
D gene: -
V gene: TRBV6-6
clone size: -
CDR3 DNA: TGTGCCAGCACCATCTCAGGAAGGTCTGAAGCTTTCTTT
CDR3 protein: CASTISGRSEAFF

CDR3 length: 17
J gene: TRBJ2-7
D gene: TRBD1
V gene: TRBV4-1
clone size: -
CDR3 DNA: TGCGCCAGCAGCCAAGACCCCCCCATGACAGGGTCCTACGAGCAGTACTTC
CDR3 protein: CASSQDPPMTGSYEQYF

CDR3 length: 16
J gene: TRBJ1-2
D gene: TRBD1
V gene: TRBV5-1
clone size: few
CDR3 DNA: TGCGCCAGCAGCACGCAGCCGGGACAGGGGGCGGAAGGCTACACCTTC
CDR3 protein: CASSTQPGQGAEGYTF

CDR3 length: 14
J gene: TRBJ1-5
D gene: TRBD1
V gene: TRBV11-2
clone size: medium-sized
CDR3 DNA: TGTGCCAGCAGCGTAGGGACAGGGGGACAGCCCCAGCATTTT
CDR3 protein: CASSVGTGGQPQHF